This T cell receptor beta chain was obtained from a study of T-cell memory formation after mild COVID-19. The V end was cut by 5 bases, the J end by 4 bases, with 14 bases between. The CDR3 spans 13 residues. Looked up from germline, CDR1 is DFQATT and CDR2 is SNEGSKA (reference sequence). 5'RACE with constant-segment primers built TCRalpha and TCRbeta cDNA libraries with UMIs. One entry per CDR3 protein results from TCRdb running MiXCR on the 5' RACE reads. Of hundreds of thousands of distinct CDR3 sequences in the sample, about 20% were seen once. The clonotype was recovered from an adult woman who had mild COVID-19 (a few samples of this study predate the infection). Cell type and time point are not known. The chain couples TRBV20-1 to TRBJ1-2; D is unclear. Sequencing used PBMCs or a T cell subset sorted from them (not recorded which). The CDR3 loop is CSARRTGVYGYTF. The CDR3 coding sequence is TGCAGTGCTCGTAGGACGGGAGTCTATGGCTACACCTTC.